Sequencing of this T cell receptor beta chain was carried out in a study of blood T cell repertoires in COVID-19. This CDR3 contains 15 residues. From germline, CDR1 is SGHTA and CDR2 FQGNSA. The V end was cut by 3 bases, the J end by 2 bases, with 14 bases between. In the source study's methods: Cell counts per sample came from amplifying reference gene primers. The repertoire was sequenced with immunoSEQ multiplex PCR; TCRdb's copy has only in-frame clones and lacks some. D and trimming were read from the DNA, whereas the V and J calls and clone size are those reported in that table. The table lists fewer than 250,000 clones, about 87% of them singletons.

The clonotype originates from a man between 65 and 80 years old with acute or convalescent COVID-19. Sequenced input: peripheral blood. The V and J genes are TRBV7-2 and TRBJ2-7; TRBD1 might be the D (6 bases). For the CDR3, the DNA is TGTGCCAGCAGCTTTTCCAGCAGGGGACCCTACGAGCAGTACTTC. As protein: CASSFSSRGPYEQYF.